The 30 T cell receptor beta chains presented below share a single source sample, sequenced in a study of CD8 T cells in ankylosing spondylitis. Each CDR3 protein is one row after TCRdb ran MiXCR on the 5' RACE reads. There are 100,000 to 150,000 distinct CDR3 sequences in the sample; over 10% occur only once, and 4.1% lies in the top ten. Input material: blood, either unsorted or a sorted T cell fraction (not recorded which). The source of these receptors is a female donor with ankylosing spondylitis or in good health (not recorded which).

The rearrangement links TRBV20-1 to TRBJ2-7; maybe TRBD1 (5 bases). Trimming shortened V by 4 bases and J by 7 bases, and 14 bases separated the two germline ends. The CDR3 extends over 12 amino acids. Germline CDR1 reads DFQATT; CDR2 reads SNEGSKA (reference sequence). Here the CDR3 reads CSATRTWGEQYF. CDR3 DNA sequence: TGCAGTGCTACCAGGACATGGGGTGAGCAGTACTTC.

This clonotype was recorded many times. V is TRBV6-2 or TRBV6-3 and J is TRBJ1-1; TRBD1 aligns across 8 bases. This CDR3 is built from 16 residues. The germline V gene has CDR1 MNHEY and CDR2 SVGEGT. V dropped 2 bases and J dropped 4; count of bases not matched to a gene: 9. This CDR3 reads CASSYQPTGVGTEAFF. The CDR3, as DNA: TGTGCCAGCAGTTACCAACCGACAGGGGTTGGCACTGAAGCTTTCTTT.

As regards this clonotype: The junction does not match germline at one end; this may be a read error. The chain uses TRBV4-2 and TRBJ2-5, with D perhaps being TRBD1 or TRBD2 (6 bases each). The germline gives CDR1 LGHNA, CDR2 YNFKEQ. The length of the CDR3 is 14 residues. The CDR3 loop reads CVSSPGGGQETQYF. As DNA, the CDR3 is TGTGTCAGCAGCCCCGGAGGGGGGCAAGAGACCCAGTACTTC.

This clonotype was picked up many times. The rearrangement uses TRBV3-1 and TRBJ2-2; D may be TRBD2 (6 bases). The CDR3 covers 14 residues. Trimming left V 10 bases short and J 4 bases short, with 16 bases between. Germline V gene sequence: CDR1 LGHDT, CDR2 YNNKEL (reference sequence). The CDR3, as DNA: TGTGCCACCACACCGGGACTTGGCACCGGGGAGCTGTTTTTT. Translated, it gives CATTPGLGTGELFF.

There are many counts of this clonotype. The V gene is TRBV5-1, the J gene TRBJ1-2; D possibly corresponds to TRBD1 (5 bases). This CDR3 region has 16 residues. V gave up 4 bases and J gave up 0 bases, with 16 bases separating them. CDR1 and CDR2 (germline): SGHRS, YFSETQ. The DNA for the CDR3 is TGCGCCAGCAGCCCACGCTCGACAGCCACTAACTATGGCTACACCTTC. It is translated as CASSPRSTATNYGYTF.

Ten or more counts support this clonotype. The J gene is TRBJ1-1, the V gene TRBV5-1; D call uncertain. The germline V gene encodes CDR1 SGHRS and CDR2 YFSETQ. The CDR3 runs to 14 residues. Trimming stripped 0 bases from V and 1 base from J, with 7 bases between. The CDR3 DNA follows: TGCGCCAGCAGCTTGGATGTGGGGAACACTGAAGCTTTCTTT. Residues: CASSLDVGNTEAFF. The whole variable domain, remainder taken from reference TRBV5-1 and TRBJ1-1, is KAGVTQTPRYLIKTRGQQVTLSCSPISGHRSVSWYQQTPGQGLQFLFEYFSETQRNKGNFPGRFSGRQFSNSRSEMNVSTLELGDSALYLCASSLDVGNTEAFFGQGTRLTVV.

In this sample, this clonotype turned up many times. The J gene is TRBJ1-5, the V gene TRBV20-1; D possibly corresponds to TRBD1 (6 bases). Trimming took off 2 bases at V and 4 bases at J, with 9 bases between the two ends. Germline loops: CDR1 DFQATT, CDR2 SNEGSKA (reference sequence). The CDR3 has 13 residues. The CDR3 nucleotides are TGCAGTGCTAGAACGGACAGAAATCAGCCCCAGCATTTT. This sequence encodes CSARTDRNQPQHF.

This clonotype was counted at least ten times. The gene calls are TRBV7-8 and TRBJ1-4, with D possibly TRBD1 on 6 matching bases. Germline CDR1 SGHVS, CDR2 FQNEAQ. Trimming pared 1 base from V and 8 bases from J, leaving 14 bases between. The length of the CDR3 is 15 residues. CDR3 loop: CASSLGEGESEKLFF. DNA of the CDR3: TGTGCCAGCAGCTTAGGCGAGGGGGAGTCGGAAAAACTGTTTTTT. Looking up the rest from reference TRBV7-8 and TRBJ1-4 gives the full variable domain: GAGVSQSPRYKVAKRGQDVALRCDPISGHVSLFWYQQALGQGPEFLTYFQNEAQLDKSGLPSDRFFAERPEGSVSTLKIQRTQQEDSAVYLCASSLGEGESEKLFFGSGTQLSVL.

There are many counts of this clonotype. The rearrangement uses TRBV30 and TRBJ1-5; TRBD1 matches 7 bases. Per germline, CDR1 GTSNPN and CDR2 SVGIG (reference sequence). This CDR3 is built from 13 residues. J gave up 0 bases and V 5 bases, and 1 base lay outside the gene matches. The CDR3 DNA is TGTGCCTGGGGACAGGATAGCAATCAGCCCCAGCATTTT. The encoded protein is CAWGQDSNQPQHF.

Ten or more counts support this clonotype. J is TRBJ2-5 and V is TRBV20-1, with a tentative D call TRBD1 (5 bases). CDR3 length: 13 amino acids. V was cut by 7 bases and J by 3 bases, with 15 bases left in between. Germline V lookup: CDR1 DFQATT, CDR2 SNEGSKA (reference sequence). Here the CDR3 DNA reads TGCAGTGTGGGGCCGGCCCCAAAAGAGACCCAGTACTTC. Residues: CSVGPAPKETQYF.

This clonotype was counted at least ten times. In DNA, the CDR3 is TGCGCCAGCAGGAGTCAGGATAGCTCCTACGAGCAGTACTTC. This translates into CASRSQDSSYEQYF. The V and J genes are TRBV5-1 and TRBJ2-7, with no clear D. V was cut by 5 bases and J by 0 bases, with 12 bases left in between. The CDR3 runs to 14 residues. Germline values: CDR1 SGHRS, CDR2 YFSETQ. The full variable domain, its missing parts supplied by reference TRBV5-1 and TRBJ2-7, is KAGVTQTPRYLIKTRGQQVTLSCSPISGHRSVSWYQQTPGQGLQFLFEYFSETQRNKGNFPGRFSGRQFSNSRSEMNVSTLELGDSALYLCASRSQDSSYEQYFGPGTRLTVT.

This clonotype was seen at least ten times. The chain carries TRBV29-1 and TRBJ1-3; TRBD1 aligns across 7 bases. V lost 7 bases to trimming and J lost 3 bases; unmatched junction nucleotides: 9. Germline V gives CDR1 SQVTM, CDR2 ANQGSEA. The CDR3 covers 14 residues. The CDR3 protein is CSGLTGARGNTIYF. As DNA, the CDR3 is TGCAGCGGTCTAACAGGGGCCCGTGGAAACACCATATATTTT.

This clonotype occurred many times. The chain carries TRBV4-2 and TRBJ1-4; weak D call: TRBD1 (6 bases). In germline, CDR1 is LGHNA, CDR2 YNFKEQ. The CDR3 has 15 amino acids. Trimming pared 5 bases from V and 6 bases from J, leaving 16 bases between. As DNA, the CDR3 is TGTGCCAGCAGCTACAAGGTCGGGGGCGATGAAAAACTGTTTTTT. Its protein is CASSYKVGGDEKLFF.

This clonotype was seen repeatedly, ten times or more. This chain joins TRBV5-1 and TRBJ2-7; D not resolved. CDR3 length: 13 residues. Germline V gene lookup returns CDR1 SGHRS and CDR2 YFSETQ. Trimming removed 4 bases at V and 4 bases at J, with 12 bases between. The CDR3 loop reads CASSPRPEYEQYF. The CDR3 DNA reads TGCGCCAGCAGCCCCCGACCGGAATACGAGCAGTACTTC.

This clonotype was counted ten times or more. J is TRBJ1-1 and V is TRBV2, with 8 nucleotides matching TRBD1. The CDR3 length is 15 residues. Trimming took 5 bases from V and 2 from J; bases not matched to a gene: 7. Germline V gene sequence: CDR1 SNHLY, CDR2 FYNNEI. The CDR3 here is CASSPRGTGNTEAFF. The CDR3 DNA sequence: TGTGCCAGCAGTCCCCGGGGGACAGGAAACACTGAAGCTTTCTTT.

This clonotype came up many times. The rearrangement joins TRBV5-1 to TRBJ1-1, with no clear D. The CDR3 covers 15 residues. The V end was cut by 4 bases, the J end by 0 bases, with 13 bases between. Germline CDR1 is SGHRS and CDR2 is YFSETQ. The CDR3, as DNA: TGCGCCAGCAGCCTAGGACGGCCCATGAACACTGAAGCTTTCTTT. Residues: CASSLGRPMNTEAFF.

The table lists this clonotype with many counts. This chain uses TRBV18 with TRBJ1-4; TRBD1 is a possible D gene (6 bases). Germline loops: CDR1 KGHSH, CDR2 LQKENI. The CDR3 has 15 residues. V was pared by 2 bases and J by 4 bases, with 11 bases between. The CDR3 nucleotides are TGTGCCAGCTCACCAAATACAGGGAATAATGAAAAACTGTTTTTT. Amino acids: CASSPNTGNNEKLFF. Using reference TRBV18 and TRBJ1-4 for the parts outside the CDR3, the full variable domain is NAGVMQNPRHLVRRRGQEARLRCSPMKGHSHVYWYRQLPEEGLKFMVYLQKENIIDESGMPKERFSAEFPKEGPSILRIQQVVRGDSAAYFCASSPNTGNNEKLFFGSGTQLSVL.

At least ten counts were recorded for this clonotype. CDR3 sequence (DNA): TGCAGCGTTGAAGCCCAGGGACTAGCGGGAGGTGGGAGCACAGATACGCAGTATTTT. This encodes CSVEAQGLAGGGSTDTQYF. The J gene is TRBJ2-3, the V gene TRBV29-1; TRBD2 agrees at 15 bases. The V gene end was trimmed by 1 base and the J gene end by 0 bases; junction bases not matched to a gene: 8. This CDR3 has 19 amino acids. From germline, CDR1 is SQVTM and CDR2 ANQGSEA.

This clonotype was counted at least ten times. The chain employs TRBV12-3 or TRBV12-4 and TRBJ2-7, with a weak D call TRBD2 (6 bases). The V and J ends lost 2 bases and 3 bases respectively, with 17 bases between them. The CDR3 is 16 residues long. The CDR3 DNA is TGTGCCAGCAGTTTACCCCAGACTAGGACAAGCTACGAGCAGTACTTC. This sequence encodes CASSLPQTRTSYEQYF.

In this sample, this clonotype turned up many times. As DNA, the CDR3 is TGTGCCAGCAGTTTCGTCCAGGGGGCAGAGGACGAGCAGTACTTC. Its protein is CASSFVQGAEDEQYF. The chain carries TRBV28 and TRBJ2-7; TRBD1 agrees at 8 bases. This CDR3 has 15 residues. Germline loops: CDR1 MDHEN, CDR2 SYDVKM. Trimming at V came to 3 bases and at J to 5 bases, leaving 9 bases not matched to a gene.

This clonotype was found many times. V and J are TRBV5-1 and TRBJ2-1; TRBD1 aligns across 9 bases. V lost 4 bases and J lost 8; bases outside the gene matches: 10. The CDR3 is made up of 15 amino acids. Per the germline V gene, CDR1 is SGHRS and CDR2 is YFSETQ. CDR3 DNA sequence: TGCGCCAGCAGCGATATACAGGGGGCAGGGGATGAGCAGTTCTTC. Translated: CASSDIQGAGDEQFF.

There are many counts of this clonotype. The CDR3 DNA reads as TGTGCCAGCAGCTGGACTAGCGGGGGGAATCCTAACACCGGGGAGCTGTTTTTT. Translated, it gives CASSWTSGGNPNTGELFF. The chain joins TRBV14 to TRBJ2-2; 14 bases align to TRBD2. The CDR3 sequence is 18 residues long. The junction had 7 bases not matched to a gene; V was cut back by 5 bases and J by 2 bases. Germline CDR1 reads SGHDN; CDR2 reads FVKESK. The entire variable domain, with the rest obtained from reference TRBV14 and TRBJ2-2, is as follows: EAGVTQFPSHSVIEKGQTVTLRCDPISGHDNLYWYRRVMGKEIKFLLHFVKESKQDESGMPNNRFLAERTGGTYSTLKVQPAELEDSGVYFCASSWTSGGNPNTGELFFGEGSRLTVL.

This clonotype was seen many times. The genes are TRBV7-2 and TRBJ2-1, with D perhaps TRBD2 (5 bases). The germline V gene encodes CDR1 SGHTA and CDR2 FQGNSA. With 4 bases removed from V and 5 bases from J, the gap between germline ends came to 15 bases. CDR3 length equals 15 residues. The CDR3 loop reads CASSSTREGNNEQFF. In nucleotides, the CDR3 is TGTGCCAGCAGCTCAACCCGGGAAGGGAACAATGAGCAGTTCTTC.

About this clonotype: A much larger clone sits a single nucleotide away, making a read error possible. The chain is built from TRBV20-1 and TRBJ2-1, with TRBD2 as a possible D gene (7 bases). The CDR3 is 13 residues long. Germline-derived CDR1 and CDR2 are DFQATT and SNEGSKA (reference sequence). CDR3 sequence reads: CSARDRGANGQFF. CDR3 nucleotides: TGCAGTGCTAGAGATCGGGGGGCCAATGGGCAGTTCTTC.

This clonotype was found many times. The chain has TRBV12-3 or TRBV12-4 and TRBJ1-1; D possibly corresponds to TRBD1 (6 bases). CDR3 length: 16 residues. Trimming removed 1 base from V and 3 bases from J, with 15 bases in between. The CDR3: CASSLGSGAWDTEAFF. DNA of the CDR3: TGTGCCAGCAGTTTAGGGTCGGGGGCCTGGGACACTGAAGCTTTCTTT.

This clonotype has just a few counts. The chain uses TRBV7-3 and TRBJ2-2; TRBD1 matches 8 bases. The CDR3 extends over 14 amino acids. Germline CDR1 reads SGHTA; CDR2 reads FQGTGA. V gave up 2 bases and J gave up 6 bases; unmatched junction bases: 2. The CDR3 loop reads CASSLSGGPGELFF. In DNA form, the CDR3 reads TGTGCCAGCAGCTTATCAGGGGGCCCCGGGGAGCTGTTTTTT.

Ten or more counts support this clonotype. The chain links TRBV28 to TRBJ1-1, with D unresolved. The V end lost 7 bases, the J end lost 4 bases, and 13 bases lay between the germline ends. Germline CDR1 reads MDHEN; CDR2 reads SYDVKM. There are 13 residues in the CDR3. For the CDR3, the DNA is TGTGCCAGCAACACAGTGATAAGCACTGAAGCTTTCTTT. Translation gives CASNTVISTEAFF.

This clonotype was counted ten times or more. The chain combines TRBV13 with TRBJ2-7, with 9 bases aligning to TRBD2. The CDR3 runs 15 residues. The V gene end was trimmed by 4 bases and the J gene end by 5 bases; junction bases not matched to a gene: 9. Germline V gives CDR1 PRHDT, CDR2 FYEKMQ (reference sequence). The CDR3 DNA is TGTGCCAGCAGCTCTCCCATAGCGGGAGTTCACGAGCAGTACTTC. This gives the protein CASSSPIAGVHEQYF.

The sample holds many counts of this clonotype. This chain uses TRBV28 with TRBJ1-5, with a possible D match to TRBD1 (5 bases). Per the germline V gene, CDR1 is MDHEN and CDR2 is SYDVKM. V lost 5 bases and J 5 bases, leaving 16 bases between the germline ends. The length of the CDR3 is 15 residues. The CDR3 protein is CASSRRAGSDQPQHF. The DNA for the CDR3 is TGTGCCAGCAGTCGGAGGGCAGGGAGCGATCAGCCCCAGCATTTT. Full variable domain (rest looked up from reference TRBV28 and TRBJ1-5): DVKVTQSSRYLVKRTGEKVFLECVQDMDHENMFWYRQDPGLGLRLIYFSYDVKMKEKGDIPEGYSVSREKKERFSLILESASTNQTSMYLCASSRRAGSDQPQHFGDGTRLSIL.

This clonotype has at least ten counts. The chain joins TRBV12-3 or TRBV12-4 to TRBJ1-3; no definite D call. This CDR3 is 12 amino acids long. V was shortened by 6 bases and J by 1 base, with 4 bases between the two germline ends. This CDR3 is CASRRSGNTIYF. In nucleotides, the CDR3 is TGTGCCAGCAGGCGATCTGGAAACACCATATATTTT.